This TCR beta chain came from a study of relationships among human T cell subsets. The T cell receptor alpha and beta CDR3 regions were amplified from mRNA by semiquantitative ARM-PCR. ARM-PCR used tagged nested gene-specific primers, then communal superprimers for exponential amplification. TCRdb reprocessed the multiplex PCR reads via MiXCR and lists one record per CDR3 protein. The sample consists of about 13,000 distinct CDR3 sequences, around two thirds of them appearing once. Trimming left V 5 bases short and J 9 bases short, with 11 bases between. The CDR3 is 12 amino acids. The germline CDR1 and CDR2 sequences are MDHEN and SYDVKM. Bead selections for CD25, CD56 and CD294 left a flow-through collected as Th1 cells.

Sequencing was done on a sample of CD4+ Th1 cells sorted from blood. This TCR came from a man aged 40-49 years in good health. This chain joins TRBV28 and TRBJ2-1; weak D call: TRBD1 (6 bases). The CDR3 region has the DNA TGTGCCAGCAGTACAGGGTGGGGTGAGCAGTTCTTC. It encodes CASSTGWGEQFF.